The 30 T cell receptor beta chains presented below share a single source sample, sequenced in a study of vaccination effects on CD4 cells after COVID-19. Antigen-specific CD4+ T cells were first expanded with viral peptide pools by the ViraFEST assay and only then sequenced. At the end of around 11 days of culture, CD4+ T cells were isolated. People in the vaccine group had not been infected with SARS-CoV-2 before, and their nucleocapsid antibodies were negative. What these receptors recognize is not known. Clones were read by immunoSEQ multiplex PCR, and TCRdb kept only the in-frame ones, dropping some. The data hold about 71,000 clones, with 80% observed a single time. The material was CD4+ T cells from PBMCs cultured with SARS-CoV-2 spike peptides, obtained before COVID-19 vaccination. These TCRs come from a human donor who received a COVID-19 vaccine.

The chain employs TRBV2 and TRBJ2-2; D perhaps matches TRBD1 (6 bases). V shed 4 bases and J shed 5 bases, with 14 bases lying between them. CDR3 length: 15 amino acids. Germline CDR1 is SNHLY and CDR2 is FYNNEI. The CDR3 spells CASSGDRPGTGELFF. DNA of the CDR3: TGTGCCAGCAGTGGAGACAGGCCTGGTACCGGGGAGCTGTTTTTT.

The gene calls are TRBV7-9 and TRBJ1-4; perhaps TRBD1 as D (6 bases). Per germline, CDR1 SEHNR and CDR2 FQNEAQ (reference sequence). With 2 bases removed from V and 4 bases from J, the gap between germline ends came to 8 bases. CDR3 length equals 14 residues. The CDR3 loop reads CASSLRQDNEKLFF. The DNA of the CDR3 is TGTGCCAGCAGCTTAAGACAGGATAATGAAAAACTGTTTTTT.

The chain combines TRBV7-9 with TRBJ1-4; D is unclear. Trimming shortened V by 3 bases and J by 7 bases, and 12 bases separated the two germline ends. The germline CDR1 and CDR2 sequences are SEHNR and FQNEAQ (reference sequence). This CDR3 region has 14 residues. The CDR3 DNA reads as TGTGCCAGCAGCTTCGGGGTTCGGGGTGAAAAACTGTTTTTT. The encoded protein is CASSFGVRGEKLFF.

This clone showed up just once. The CDR3, as DNA: TGTGCCAGCAGGTCACCCGGGGGGGGGAACACTGAAGCTTTCTTT. This translates into CASRSPGGGNTEAFF. V usage is TRBV6-5 and J usage is TRBJ1-1; a possible D gene is TRBD1 (5 bases). The CDR3 runs to 15 residues. Germline V gene lookup returns CDR1 MNHEY and CDR2 SVGAGI. The ends were cut back, 6 bases at V and 1 base at J, with 15 bases in the middle.

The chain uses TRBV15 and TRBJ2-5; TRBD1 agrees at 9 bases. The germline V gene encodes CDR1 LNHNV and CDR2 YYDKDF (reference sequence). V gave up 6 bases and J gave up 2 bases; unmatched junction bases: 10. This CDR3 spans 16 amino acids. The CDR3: CATSKPGTGQQETQYF. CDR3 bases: TGTGCCACCAGTAAACCGGGGACAGGGCAGCAAGAGACCCAGTACTTC.

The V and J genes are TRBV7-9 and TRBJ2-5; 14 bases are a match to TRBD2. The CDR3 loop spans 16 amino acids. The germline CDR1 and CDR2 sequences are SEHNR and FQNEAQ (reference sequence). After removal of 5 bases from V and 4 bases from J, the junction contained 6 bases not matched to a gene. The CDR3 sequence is CASSEGLAGAPETQYF. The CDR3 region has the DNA TGTGCCAGCAGCGAGGGACTAGCGGGGGCTCCAGAGACCCAGTACTTC.

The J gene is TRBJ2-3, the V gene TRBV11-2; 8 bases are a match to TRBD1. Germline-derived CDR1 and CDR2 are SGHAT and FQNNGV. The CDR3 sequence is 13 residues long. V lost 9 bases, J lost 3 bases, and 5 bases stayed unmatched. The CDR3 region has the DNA TGTGCCAGTGATGGACAGGGAACAGATACGCAGTATTTT. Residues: CASDGQGTDTQYF.

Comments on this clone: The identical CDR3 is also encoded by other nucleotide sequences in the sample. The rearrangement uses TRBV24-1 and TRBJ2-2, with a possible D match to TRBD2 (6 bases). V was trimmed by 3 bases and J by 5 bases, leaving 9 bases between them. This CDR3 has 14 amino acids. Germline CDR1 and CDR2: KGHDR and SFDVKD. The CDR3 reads CATSDPRGTGELFF. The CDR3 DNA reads TGTGCCACCAGTGATCCCCGGGGGACCGGGGAGCTGTTTTTT.

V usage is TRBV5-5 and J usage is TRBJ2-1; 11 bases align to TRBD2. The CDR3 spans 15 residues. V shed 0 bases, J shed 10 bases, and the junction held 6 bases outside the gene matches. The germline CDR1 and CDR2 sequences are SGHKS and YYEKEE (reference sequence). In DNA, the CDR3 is TGTGCCAGCAGCTTGGTTCTAGCGGGGGGACACGAGCAGTTCTTC. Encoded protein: CASSLVLAGGHEQFF.

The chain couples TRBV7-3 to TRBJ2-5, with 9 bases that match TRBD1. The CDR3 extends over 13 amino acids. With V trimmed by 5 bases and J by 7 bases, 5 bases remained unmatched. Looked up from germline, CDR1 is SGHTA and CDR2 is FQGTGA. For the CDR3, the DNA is TGTGCCAGCAGCGAGACAGGGGGTGGGACCCAGTACTTC. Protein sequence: CASSETGGGTQYF.

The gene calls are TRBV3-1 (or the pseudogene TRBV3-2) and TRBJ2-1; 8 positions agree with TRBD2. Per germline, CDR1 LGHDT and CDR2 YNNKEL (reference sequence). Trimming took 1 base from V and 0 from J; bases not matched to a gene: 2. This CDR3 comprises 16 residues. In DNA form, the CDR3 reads TGTGCCAGCAGCCAAGGCGGGGGGAGCTCCTACAATGAGCAGTTCTTC. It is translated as CASSQGGGSSYNEQFF.

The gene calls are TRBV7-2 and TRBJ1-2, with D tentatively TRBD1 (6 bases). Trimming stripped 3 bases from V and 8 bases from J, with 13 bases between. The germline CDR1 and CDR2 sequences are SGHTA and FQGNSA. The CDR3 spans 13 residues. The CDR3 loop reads CASSLGTRGGYTF. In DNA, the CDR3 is TGTGCCAGCAGCTTGGGGACAAGGGGCGGCTACACCTTC. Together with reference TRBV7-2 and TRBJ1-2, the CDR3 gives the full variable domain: GAGVSQSPSNKVTEKGKDVELRCDPISGHTALYWYRQSLGQGLEFLIYFQGNSAPDKSGLPSDRFSAERTGGSVSTLTIQRTQQEDSAVYLCASSLGTRGGYTFGSGTRLTVV.

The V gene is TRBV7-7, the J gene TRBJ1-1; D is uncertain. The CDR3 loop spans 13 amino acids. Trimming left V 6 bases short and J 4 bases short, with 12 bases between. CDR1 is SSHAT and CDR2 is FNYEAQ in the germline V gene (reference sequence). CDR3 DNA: TGTGCCAGCAGTAGAGATTGGAGCACTGAAGCTTTCTTT. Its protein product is CASSRDWSTEAFF. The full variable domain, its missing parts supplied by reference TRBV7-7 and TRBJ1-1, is GAGVSQSPRYKVTKRGQDVTLRCDPISSHATLYWYQQALGQGPEFLTYFNYEAQPDKSGLPSDRFSAERPEGSISTLTIQRTEQRDSAMYRCASSRDWSTEAFFGQGTRLTVV.

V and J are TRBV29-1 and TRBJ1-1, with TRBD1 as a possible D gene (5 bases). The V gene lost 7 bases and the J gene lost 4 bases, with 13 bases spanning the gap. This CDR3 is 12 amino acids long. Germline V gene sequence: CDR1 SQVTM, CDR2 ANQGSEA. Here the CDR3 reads CSGGVFGTEAFF. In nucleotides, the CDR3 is TGCAGCGGAGGGGTTTTCGGCACTGAAGCTTTCTTT.

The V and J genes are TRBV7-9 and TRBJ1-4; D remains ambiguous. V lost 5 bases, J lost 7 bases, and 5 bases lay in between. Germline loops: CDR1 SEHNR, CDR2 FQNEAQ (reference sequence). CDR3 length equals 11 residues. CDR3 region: CASSLSEKLFF. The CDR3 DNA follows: TGTGCCAGCAGCCTAAGTGAAAAACTGTTTTTT. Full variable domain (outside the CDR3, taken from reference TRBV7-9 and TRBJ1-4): DTGVSQNPRHKITKRGQNVTFRCDPISEHNRLYWYRQTLGQGPEFLTYFQNEAQLEKSRLLSDRFSAERPKGSFSTLEIQRTEQGDSAMYLCASSLSEKLFFGSGTQLSVL.

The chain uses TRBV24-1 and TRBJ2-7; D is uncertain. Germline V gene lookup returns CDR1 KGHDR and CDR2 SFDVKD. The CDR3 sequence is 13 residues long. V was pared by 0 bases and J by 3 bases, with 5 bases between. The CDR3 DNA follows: TGTGCCACCAGTGATTTGGGGCACTACGAGCAGTACGTC. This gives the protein CATSDLGHYEQYV.

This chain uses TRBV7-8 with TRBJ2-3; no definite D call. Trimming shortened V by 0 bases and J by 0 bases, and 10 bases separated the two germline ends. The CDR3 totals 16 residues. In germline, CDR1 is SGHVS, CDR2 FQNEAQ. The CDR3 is CASSLAWFRSTDTQYF. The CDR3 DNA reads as TGTGCCAGCAGCTTAGCGTGGTTCAGAAGCACAGATACGCAGTATTTT. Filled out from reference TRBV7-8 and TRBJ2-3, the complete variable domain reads GAGVSQSPRYKVAKRGQDVALRCDPISGHVSLFWYQQALGQGPEFLTYFQNEAQLDKSGLPSDRFFAERPEGSVSTLKIQRTQQEDSAVYLCASSLAWFRSTDTQYFGPGTRLTVL.

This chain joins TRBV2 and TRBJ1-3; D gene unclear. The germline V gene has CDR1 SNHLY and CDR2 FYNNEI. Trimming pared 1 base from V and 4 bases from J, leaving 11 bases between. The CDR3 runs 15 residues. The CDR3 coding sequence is TGTGCCAGCAGTGAAGACGGCCTCAGGGGAAACACCATATATTTT. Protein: CASSEDGLRGNTIYF. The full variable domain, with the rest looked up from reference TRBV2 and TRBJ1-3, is EPEVTQTPSHQVTQMGQEVILRCVPISNHLYFYWYRQILGQKVEFLVSFYNNEISEKSEIFDDQFSVERPDGSNFTLKIRSTKLEDSAMYFCASSEDGLRGNTIYFGEGSWLTVV.

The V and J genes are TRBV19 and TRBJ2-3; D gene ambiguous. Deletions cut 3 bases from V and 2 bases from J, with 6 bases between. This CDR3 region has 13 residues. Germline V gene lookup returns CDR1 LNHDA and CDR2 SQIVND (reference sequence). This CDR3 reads CASSMTHTDTQYF. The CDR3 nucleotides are TGTGCCAGTAGTATGACCCACACAGATACGCAGTATTTT.

The CDR3 bases are TGCGCCAGCAGCCCGGGACAGGGGGCTTTAGATACGCAGTATTTT. This translates into CASSPGQGALDTQYF. This chain links TRBV4-1 with TRBJ2-3; the match to TRBD1 covers 12 bases. Germline V CDR1 and CDR2: MGHRA, YSYEKL. V lost 4 bases to trimming and J lost 5 bases; unmatched junction nucleotides: 4. The CDR3 is 15 amino acids.

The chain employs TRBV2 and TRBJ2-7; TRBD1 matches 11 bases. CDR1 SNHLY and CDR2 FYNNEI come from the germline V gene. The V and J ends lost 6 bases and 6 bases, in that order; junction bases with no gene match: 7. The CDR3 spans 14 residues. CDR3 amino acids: CASRLDRGPSEQYV. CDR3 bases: TGTGCCAGCAGACTGGACAGGGGGCCTAGCGAGCAGTACGTC.

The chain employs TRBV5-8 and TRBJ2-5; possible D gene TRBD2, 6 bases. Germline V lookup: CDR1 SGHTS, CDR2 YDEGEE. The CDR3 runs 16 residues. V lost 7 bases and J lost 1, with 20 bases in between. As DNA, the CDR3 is TGTGCCAGCCCCTCTTTCCCCGGCGGGACCCAAGAGACCCAGTACTTC. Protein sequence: CASPSFPGGTQETQYF.

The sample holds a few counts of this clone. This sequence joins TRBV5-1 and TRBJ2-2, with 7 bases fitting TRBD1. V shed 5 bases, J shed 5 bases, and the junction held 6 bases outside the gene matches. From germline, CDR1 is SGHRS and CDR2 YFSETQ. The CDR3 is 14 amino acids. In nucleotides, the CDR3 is TGCGCCAGCAGAGACAGGGTCTTAACCGGGGAGCTGTTTTTT. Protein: CASRDRVLTGELFF. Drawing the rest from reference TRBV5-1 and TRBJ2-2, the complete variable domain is KAGVTQTPRYLIKTRGQQVTLSCSPISGHRSVSWYQQTPGQGLQFLFEYFSETQRNKGNFPGRFSGRQFSNSRSEMNVSTLELGDSALYLCASRDRVLTGELFFGEGSRLTVL.

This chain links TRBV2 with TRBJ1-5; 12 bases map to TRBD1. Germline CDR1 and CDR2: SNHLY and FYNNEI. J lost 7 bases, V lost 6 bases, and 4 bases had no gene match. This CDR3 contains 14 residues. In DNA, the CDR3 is TGTGCCAGCAGGGGGACAGGGGGCCAACAGCCCCAGCATTTT. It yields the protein CASRGTGGQQPQHF.

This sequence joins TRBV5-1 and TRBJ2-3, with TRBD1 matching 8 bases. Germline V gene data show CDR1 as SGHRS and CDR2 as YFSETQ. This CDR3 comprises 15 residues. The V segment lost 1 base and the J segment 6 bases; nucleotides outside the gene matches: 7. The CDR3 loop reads CASSLQDRAGDTQYF. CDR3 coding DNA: TGCGCCAGCAGCTTGCAGGACAGGGCAGGGGATACGCAGTATTTT.

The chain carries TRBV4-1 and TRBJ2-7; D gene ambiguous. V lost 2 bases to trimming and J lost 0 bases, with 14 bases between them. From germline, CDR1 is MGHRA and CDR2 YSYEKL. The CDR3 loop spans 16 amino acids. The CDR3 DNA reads TGCGCCAGCAGCCAATTAAACAAGGTCAGCTCCTACGAGCAGTACGTC. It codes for CASSQLNKVSSYEQYV.

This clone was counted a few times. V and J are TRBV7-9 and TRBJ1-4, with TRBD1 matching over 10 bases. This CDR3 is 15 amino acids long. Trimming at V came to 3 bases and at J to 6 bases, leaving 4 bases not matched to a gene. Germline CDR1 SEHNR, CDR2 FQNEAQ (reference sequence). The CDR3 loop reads CASSFRGQGYEKLFF. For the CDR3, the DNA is TGTGCCAGCAGCTTCCGGGGACAGGGGTATGAAAAACTGTTTTTT.

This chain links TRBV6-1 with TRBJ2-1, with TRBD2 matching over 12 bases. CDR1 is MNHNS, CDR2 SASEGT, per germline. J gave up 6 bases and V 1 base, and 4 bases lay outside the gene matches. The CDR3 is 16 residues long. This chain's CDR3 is CASSEVLLAGGNEQFF. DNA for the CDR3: TGTGCCAGCAGTGAAGTGCTACTAGCGGGGGGCAATGAGCAGTTCTTC.

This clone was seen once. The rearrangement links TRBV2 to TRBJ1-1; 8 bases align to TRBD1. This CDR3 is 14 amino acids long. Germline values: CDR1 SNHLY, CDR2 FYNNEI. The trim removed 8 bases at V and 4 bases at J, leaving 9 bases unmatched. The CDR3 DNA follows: TGTGCCAGCCTTCAGAGTACAGGGGGCACTGAAGCTTTCTTT. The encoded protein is CASLQSTGGTEAFF.

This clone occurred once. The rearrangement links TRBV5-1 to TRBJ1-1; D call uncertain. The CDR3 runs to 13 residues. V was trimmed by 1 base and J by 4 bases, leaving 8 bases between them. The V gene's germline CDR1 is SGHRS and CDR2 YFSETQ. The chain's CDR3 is CASSLQDLTEAFF. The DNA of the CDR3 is TGCGCCAGCAGCTTGCAGGACCTCACTGAAGCTTTCTTT.